Following are 4 T cell receptor beta chains from one sample sequenced in a study of identical twins. Each CDR3 protein is one row after TCRdb ran MiXCR on the 5' RACE reads. The sample shows hundreds of thousands of distinct CDR3 sequences, roughly a tenth of them seen only once. Sequencing was carried out using memory (CD45RO+) T cells sorted from blood. The source of these receptors is a woman aged 18 to 35 in good health.

This chain connects TRBV2 to TRBJ2-1, with D maybe TRBD2 (5 bases). V lost 5 bases and J lost 8, with 10 bases in between. The CDR3 has 12 amino acids. The germline gives CDR1 SNHLY, CDR2 FYNNEI. CDR3 sequence (DNA): TGTGCCAGCAGTAGGACTGGGGATGAGCAGTTCTTC. It specifies CASSRTGDEQFF.

In this sample, this clonotype turned up a few times. The V and J genes are TRBV14 and TRBJ2-2; unclear D gene. This CDR3 is 13 amino acids long. Germline CDR1 and CDR2: SGHDN and FVKESK. V lost 2 bases, J lost 7 bases, and 8 bases lay in between. This CDR3 reads CASSQSAVGELFF. The CDR3 DNA reads as TGTGCCAGCAGCCAATCGGCAGTCGGGGAGCTGTTTTTT.

V and J are TRBV20-1 and TRBJ2-1; D might be TRBD2 (5 bases). The CDR3 runs to 16 residues. Trimming removed 0 bases at V and 0 bases at J, with 12 bases between. Per germline, CDR1 DFQATT and CDR2 SNEGSKA (reference sequence). The CDR3 sequence: CSARDKRAGSYNEQFF. The DNA for the CDR3 is TGCAGTGCTAGAGATAAACGGGCGGGCTCCTACAATGAGCAGTTCTTC.

This clonotype was seen more than once but under ten times. The CDR3 DNA reads TGCAGCGCGACAGGGGGCTCCTACGAGCAGTACTTC. Its protein is CSATGGSYEQYF. The V call is TRBV29-1, the J call TRBJ2-7, with 9 nucleotides matching TRBD1. CDR1 is SQVTM, CDR2 ANQGSEA, per germline. V lost 7 bases to trimming and J lost 0 bases; unmatched junction nucleotides: 1. The CDR3 is 12 amino acids.